This paragraph covers one TCR beta chain sequence. Its cognate antigen is unknown. The data were taken from a study of cytomegalovirus exposure and HLA in healthy donors. Overall study results and limits: It was confirmed in vitro that a few of the CMV-associated chains were specific for CMV antigens. Later analysis identified several of the most significant clusters that appeared linked to common viral pathogens. A later analysis found most CMV-associated TCR beta chains apparently HLA-restricted.

Researchers ran the PCR with 60 Vbeta and 13 Jbeta primers. The authors' processing: Approximately 11 million of 70 million to 80 million unique TCR beta chains were shared, per a later count. Repertoires were generated with immunoSEQ multiplex PCR, while TCRdb's copy carries only in-frame clones and drops some. V, J and clone size are those of that table, while D and trimming were read from the DNA. The sample yields 240,000 or so clones, approximately 82% seen once. This CDR3 has 14 residues. The germline V and J ends were trimmed by 4 bases and 2 bases, with 10 bases remaining between them. Looked up from germline, CDR1 is SGHVS and CDR2 is FQNEAQ.

The source of this sequence is a woman aged 55-70 years in good health and CMV-seropositive. This chain connects TRBV7-8 to TRBJ2-3; D uncertain. The material sequenced was PBMCs. The CDR3 sequence: CASSSVRFTDTQYF. CDR3 in DNA: TGTGCCAGCAGCTCCGTCCGTTTCACAGATACGCAGTATTTT.